The 29 T cell receptor beta chains presented below share a single source sample, sequenced in a study of Graves' ophthalmopathy and Graves' hyperthyroidism. Amplified TCR beta CDR3 regions were obtained using RNA transcripts as template. HTBI primers primed a first-round RT-PCR, and a second-round multiplex PCR followed. TCRdb re-called the multiplex PCR reads with MiXCR, one entry per CDR3 protein. Among about 700,000 distinct CDR3 sequences listed, more than 40% were seen once. Material for sequencing was peripheral blood. The receptors here all came from an adult man with Graves' ophthalmopathy.

The J gene is TRBJ1-5, the V gene TRBV2; 8 nucleotides line up with TRBD1. Germline V gives CDR1 SNHLY, CDR2 FYNNEI. V lost 5 bases to trimming and J lost 4 bases; unmatched junction nucleotides: 7. This CDR3 region has 15 residues. This CDR3 is CASSHSWTGNQPQHF. In DNA, the CDR3 is TGTGCCAGCAGTCACTCCTGGACAGGGAATCAGCCCCAGCATTTT.

Points on this clonotype: Being one base from a much bigger clone, this may be a read error. Because it lacks the conserved phenylalanine or tryptophan at the end, this CDR3 is likely a read error. This rearrangement joins TRBV20-1 to TRBJ2-5, with D possibly matching TRBD2 (6 bases). Germline values: CDR1 DFQATT, CDR2 SNEGSKA (reference sequence). The length of the CDR3 is 11 residues. V lost 3 bases and J 7 bases, leaving 9 bases between the germline ends. In DNA, the CDR3 is TGCAGTGCTAGTTCGGGGGTGACCCAGTACCTC. Translation gives CSASSGVTQYL.

This clonotype was picked up many times. The gene calls are TRBV12-3 or TRBV12-4 and TRBJ1-1, with D uncertain. The CDR3 covers 13 residues. V gave up 5 bases and J gave up 3 bases, with 10 bases separating them. The CDR3 coding sequence is TGTGCCAGCAGTACGGACGGTTACACTGAAGCTTTCTTT. Residues: CASSTDGYTEAFF.

This clonotype was picked up many times. The V and J genes are TRBV7-2 and TRBJ2-2; perhaps TRBD2 as D (5 bases). Trimming removed 1 base at V and 6 bases at J, with 12 bases between. Germline loops: CDR1 SGHTA, CDR2 FQGNSA. The CDR3 is made up of 15 amino acids. The CDR3 nucleotides are TGTGCCAGCAGCTTAGGGGCACTAGTCGCCGGGGAGCTGTTTTTT. The encoded protein is CASSLGALVAGELFF.

The chain uses TRBV2 and TRBJ2-5; 11 positions match TRBD2. The CDR3 has 14 residues. The V and J ends lost 3 bases and 4 bases, in that order; junction bases with no gene match: 1. CDR1 is SNHLY and CDR2 is FYNNEI in the germline V gene. The CDR3 region has the DNA TGTGCCAGCAGTGAGACTAGCGGGACAGAGACCCAGTACTTC. Amino acid sequence: CASSETSGTETQYF.

In the case of this clonotype: The junction departs from germline at one end; a sequencing error may be responsible. V gene TRBV7-9 combines with J gene TRBJ2-6, with D tentatively TRBD1 (5 bases). The CDR3 consists of 14 residues. The V gene's germline CDR1 is SEHNR and CDR2 FQNEAQ (reference sequence). CDR3 nucleotide sequence: TGTGCCAGCAGCGTAATAGTGGGGCTACAGGTCCCGACTTTC. Translated: CASSVIVGLQVPTF.

This clonotype was seen only a few times. This CDR3 is CASSQGTGYGYTF. DNA for the CDR3: TGTGCCAGCAGCCAAGGGACAGGGTATGGCTACACCTTC. This rearrangement joins TRBV3-1 to TRBJ1-2; 8 bases align to TRBD1. CDR3 length: 13 amino acids. Germline-derived CDR1 and CDR2 are LGHDT and YNNKEL (reference sequence). J was trimmed by 5 bases and V by 1 base; bases with no gene match: 0.

The chain has TRBV5-6 and TRBJ2-3, with 8 bases that match TRBD2. Unmatched junction bases numbered 9, after V lost 4 bases and J lost 2 bases. This CDR3 is built from 16 residues. The V gene's germline CDR1 is SGHDT and CDR2 YYEEEE. Written as DNA, the CDR3 is TGTGCCAGCAGCGGTGGGACTAGAGGGGTCACAGATACGCAGTATTTT. Protein sequence: CASSGGTRGVTDTQYF.

This clonotype showed up just once. The chain is built from TRBV15 and TRBJ1-4, with 7 bases matching TRBD1. Germline CDR1 reads LNHNV; CDR2 reads YYDKDF (reference sequence). This CDR3 spans 14 amino acids. Trimming at V came to 0 bases and at J to 11 bases, leaving 6 bases not matched to a gene. The CDR3 loop is CATSRDRAGGKLFF. CDR3 nucleotide sequence: TGTGCCACCAGCAGAGATCGGGCAGGGGGGAAACTGTTTTTT.

A note on this clonotype: A junction end diverges from the germline sequence, so it may reflect a read error. The chain links TRBV12-3 or TRBV12-4 to TRBJ2-6, with 7 positions matching TRBD2. CDR3 length: 14 residues. The CDR3 is CASRGRGARWTEAF. The CDR3 DNA reads TGTGCCAGCCGGGGGAGGGGCGCCCGGTGGACTGAAGCTTTC.

The V gene is TRBV10-2, the J gene TRBJ1-1; D ambiguous. Trimming took 7 bases from V and 5 from J, leaving 14 bases between them. Germline V gene lookup returns CDR1 WSHSY and CDR2 SAAADI. This CDR3 is 13 amino acids long. CDR3 nucleotide sequence: TGCGCCAGCACCCCGGACGGTGGTACTGAAGCTTTCTTT. Translated: CASTPDGGTEAFF.

The rearrangement uses TRBV20-1 and TRBJ2-7, with a tentative D call TRBD2 (6 bases). Germline lookup yields CDR1 DFQATT and CDR2 SNEGSKA (reference sequence). V was trimmed by 1 base and J by 5 bases, leaving 12 bases between them. This CDR3 spans 13 amino acids. The CDR3 DNA reads as TGCAGTGCTAGAGTGGGAGGAGAACACGAGCAGTACTTC. It codes for CSARVGGEHEQYF.

A remark on this clonotype: This may come from a read error, since a much larger clone is one base off. The chain is built from TRBV7-3 and TRBJ2-2; TRBD2 might be the D (5 bases). The germline V gene has CDR1 SGHTA and CDR2 FQGTGA. V was shortened by 5 bases and J by 8 bases, with 18 bases between the two germline ends. This CDR3 spans 15 amino acids. CDR3 sequence: CASSPRGRGGGELFF. The CDR3 DNA reads as TGTGCCAGCAGCCCCCGGGGTCGAGGCGGAGGGGAGCTGTTTTTT.

This clonotype was found many times. CDR3 residues: CASSIPLPLDRGTGGYTF. The CDR3 nucleotides are TGTGCCAGTAGTATACCGCTCCCTTTGGACAGGGGGACTGGAGGCTACACCTTC. The chain recombines TRBV19 with TRBJ1-2, with 10 bases that match TRBD1. Looked up from germline, CDR1 is LNHDA and CDR2 is SQIVND (reference sequence). Trimming removed 2 bases from V and 8 bases from J; junction bases left unmatched: 17. The CDR3 contains 18 residues.

The chain links TRBV13 to TRBJ1-4; 7 bases are shared with TRBD1. The ends lost 6 bases at V and 10 bases at J; junction bases unmatched: 14. The CDR3 consists of 15 residues. Germline assignment: CDR1 PRHDT and CDR2 FYEKMQ (reference sequence). The CDR3 nucleotides read TGTGCCAGCAGATTTGGGACAGTTCCCGGGGGAAAACTGTTTTTT. This sequence encodes CASRFGTVPGGKLFF.

The sample holds many counts of this clonotype. V usage is TRBV2 and J usage is TRBJ2-2; 7 bases match TRBD2. V gave up 6 bases and J gave up 4 bases; unmatched junction bases: 11. CDR3 length equals 16 residues. Germline CDR1 is SNHLY and CDR2 is FYNNEI. This CDR3 reads CASSQEGGRATGELFF. Here the CDR3 DNA reads TGTGCCAGCAGCCAAGAGGGTGGGAGGGCCACCGGGGAGCTGTTTTTT. The full variable domain, in which reference TRBV2 and TRBJ2-2 provide the parts outside the CDR3, is EPEVTQTPSHQVTQMGQEVILRCVPISNHLYFYWYRQILGQKVEFLVSFYNNEISEKSEIFDDQFSVERPDGSNFTLKIRSTKLEDSAMYFCASSQEGGRATGELFFGEGSRLTVL.

Note on this clonotype: It may be a read error: a sequence one base away is much more abundant. The V gene is TRBV9, the J gene TRBJ1-1; D perhaps matches TRBD1 (5 bases). The V and J ends lost 6 bases and 1 base respectively, with 10 bases between them. The CDR3 covers 13 residues. Germline-derived CDR1 and CDR2 are SGDLS and YYNGEE. The CDR3 DNA sequence: TGTGCCAGCACCCCGGGGGAGAACACTGAAGCTTTCTTT. Protein product: CASTPGENTEAFF.

This clonotype was picked up many times. The CDR3 protein is CASSYGTGDTRREKLFF. In nucleotides, the CDR3 is TGTGCCAGCAGCTACGGGACAGGCGATACTAGACGAGAAAAACTGTTTTTT. The rearrangement links TRBV9 to TRBJ1-4; 8 bases agree with TRBD1. The V segment lost 4 bases and the J segment 8 bases; nucleotides outside the gene matches: 16. The germline V gene has CDR1 SGDLS and CDR2 YYNGEE. The CDR3 covers 17 residues.

This clonotype was counted only a few times. This chain links TRBV7-2 with TRBJ1-2, with a tentative D call TRBD1 (5 bases). Trimming cost V 5 bases and J 4 bases, with 17 bases left between them. This CDR3 has 15 residues. Germline assignment: CDR1 SGHTA and CDR2 FQGNSA. The CDR3 sequence is CASSQDGYQGYGYTF. DNA of the CDR3: TGTGCCAGCAGCCAAGACGGGTATCAGGGCTATGGCTACACCTTC.

This CDR3 is CAVSHREGYEQYF. The CDR3 DNA is TGTGCCGTCAGCCACAGGGAGGGCTACGAGCAGTACTTC. The chain combines TRBV24-1 with TRBJ2-7; tentatively, D is TRBD2 (7 bases). Germline V gene lookup returns CDR1 KGHDR and CDR2 SFDVKD. The ends were cut back, 12 bases at V and 3 bases at J, with 17 bases in the middle. This CDR3 is 13 amino acids long.

A note on this clonotype: This could be a read error, since a much larger clone is one nucleotide away. The rearrangement joins TRBV7-3 to TRBJ1-6; D is unresolved. Germline-derived CDR1 and CDR2 are SGHTA and FQGTGA. This CDR3 is built from 15 residues. The CDR3 sequence is CTSSLPRAANSPLHF. CDR3 bases: TGTACCAGCAGCTTGCCCCGGGCCGCTAATTCACCCCTCCACTTT.

This clonotype was picked up many times. V usage is TRBV29-1 and J usage is TRBJ1-1; TRBD1 matches at 7 bases. V shed 8 bases and J 3 bases; nucleotides not matched to a gene: 6. Germline CDR1 is SQVTM and CDR2 is ANQGSEA. This CDR3 comprises 12 residues. CDR3 loop: CSIRTGYTEAFF. In DNA form, the CDR3 reads TGCAGCATTAGGACAGGCTACACTGAAGCTTTCTTT.

V usage is TRBV11-2 and J usage is TRBJ2-3; no reliable D call. Trimming removed 5 bases from V and 2 bases from J, with 17 bases in between. The CDR3 runs to 16 residues. Germline CDR1 is SGHAT and CDR2 is FQNNGV. The CDR3 spells CASSPLTRRITDTQYF. The CDR3 DNA reads TGTGCCAGCAGCCCGCTGACTCGCAGAATCACAGATACGCAGTATTTT.

Note on this clonotype: One junction end does not reproduce the germline sequence, and a read error may be involved. The chain uses TRBV19 and TRBJ1-4; D uncertain. Germline-derived CDR1 and CDR2 are LNHDA and SQIVND (reference sequence). The CDR3 is 14 amino acids. The CDR3 region has the DNA TGTGCCAGTGGGCTCGGGAGGGCTTCTGGAAAACTGCTTTTT. This translates into CASGLGRASGKLLF.

This clonotype was recorded at least ten times. V usage is TRBV2 and J usage is TRBJ1-2; possibly TRBD1 for D (6 bases). The length of the CDR3 is 15 residues. The germline V gene encodes CDR1 SNHLY and CDR2 FYNNEI. Deletions cut 11 bases from V and 4 bases from J, with 23 bases between. CDR3 in amino acids: CASQQAQGAGYGYTF. The CDR3 DNA sequence: TGTGCCTCTCAACAGGCACAGGGCGCTGGCTATGGCTACACCTTC.

In the case of this clonotype: A read error is possible here, since a much larger clone lies one base away. The chain links TRBV11-1 to TRBJ2-5; 10 nucleotides line up with TRBD1. The CDR3 is made up of 14 amino acids. The germline V gene encodes CDR1 SGHAT and CDR2 FQDESV (reference sequence). The CDR3 nucleotides read TGTGCCAGCAGCACGGGACAGGGGAAGGAGACCCAGCACTTC. This translates into CASSTGQGKETQHF.

The genes are TRBV5-5 and TRBJ2-5; D not certain. Germline V gene lookup returns CDR1 SGHKS and CDR2 YYEKEE (reference sequence). This CDR3 contains 9 residues. Trimming removed 1 base from V and 9 bases from J, with 1 base in between. The CDR3 DNA sequence: TGTGCCAGCAGCTTGTCCCAGTACTTC. Translating gives CASSLSQYF.

This clonotype was recorded at least ten times. The chain combines TRBV7-2 with TRBJ1-1; D not certain. CDR1 SGHTA and CDR2 FQGNSA come from the germline V gene. This CDR3 has 15 amino acids. Trimming removed 2 bases from V and 1 base from J, with 11 bases in between. The CDR3, as DNA: TGTGCCAGCAGCTTACCTATTACGTGGAACACTGAAGCTTTCTTT. This sequence encodes CASSLPITWNTEAFF.

This clonotype was seen ten or more times. This chain uses TRBV19 with TRBJ1-1; weak D call: TRBD1 (6 bases). CDR3 length: 13 residues. V was shortened by 8 bases and J by 1 base, with 11 bases between the two germline ends. Germline CDR1 LNHDA, CDR2 SQIVND (reference sequence). CDR3: CASQPTGNTEAFF. In nucleotides, the CDR3 is TGTGCCAGTCAGCCGACAGGGAACACTGAAGCTTTCTTT.